The 32 T cell receptor beta chains below come from one sample, sequenced in a study of a mutant IDH1 vaccine in newly diagnosed glioma. Time point denoted: week 23, last vaccination. In the vaccine, a single dose held 300 ug of the mutant IDH1 20-mer peptide, along with topical imiquimod. No antigen has been identified for these receptors. Clones were sequenced by immunoSEQ multiplex PCR, and TCRdb holds only the in-frame ones, with some missing. The sample shows about 65,000 clones, about 88% of them seen only once. The sequencing used PBMCs, collected from a glioma patient whose treatment included an IDH1 peptide vaccine. Receptors originate from a young man with glioma.

J is TRBJ2-7 and V is TRBV11-2; the D gene is possibly TRBD2 (6 bases). The CDR3 covers 12 residues. The germline CDR1 and CDR2 sequences are SGHAT and FQNNGV. V lost 4 bases to trimming and J lost 4 bases, with 8 bases between them. The CDR3 coding sequence is TGTGCCAGCAGCTCCCTAGCGTACGAGCAGTACTTC. This encodes CASSSLAYEQYF.

The V and J genes are TRBV2 and TRBJ1-1; D uncertain. Germline V lookup: CDR1 SNHLY, CDR2 FYNNEI. V dropped 4 bases and J dropped 4 bases, with 10 bases sitting between them. The CDR3 is 13 amino acids. CDR3 nucleotides: TGTGCCAGCAGTGCGTGGCGGGGCACTGAAGCTTTCTTT. Residues: CASSAWRGTEAFF.

CDR3 DNA sequence: TGTGCCACCGGCGACAGTCCAGTTGGGTACAATGAGCAGTTCTTC. As protein: CATGDSPVGYNEQFF. The chain is built from TRBV28 and TRBJ2-1; D is possibly TRBD1 (5 bases). In germline, CDR1 is MDHEN, CDR2 SYDVKM. This CDR3 has 15 amino acids. V was clipped by 10 bases and J by 4 bases, with 20 bases between them.

The V and J genes are TRBV7-9 and TRBJ1-1; 8 nucleotides line up with TRBD1. V shed 5 bases and J 0 bases; nucleotides not matched to a gene: 8. The CDR3 is made up of 16 amino acids. Germline V gene lookup returns CDR1 SEHNR and CDR2 FQNEAQ (reference sequence). CDR3 in DNA: TGTGCCAGCAGCATAATCAGGGGGCGGATGAACACTGAAGCTTTCTTT. Protein: CASSIIRGRMNTEAFF.

The rearrangement links TRBV9 to TRBJ2-7, with 14 bases that match TRBD2. CDR1 and CDR2 from the germline V gene are SGDLS and YYNGEE. V lost 4 bases and J lost 3; bases outside the gene matches: 12. The CDR3 consists of 18 residues. The CDR3 DNA sequence: TGTGCCAGCAGCAAAGGCGGACTAGCGGGGGGCGAAAACTACGAGCAGTACTTC. Its protein product is CASSKGGLAGGENYEQYF.

The V and J genes are TRBV14 and TRBJ2-2, with 10 bases matching TRBD2. Trimming at V came to 0 bases and at J to 7 bases, leaving 8 bases not matched to a gene. Germline V gene sequence: CDR1 SGHDN, CDR2 FVKESK. The CDR3 totals 17 residues. CDR3 loop: CASSQDEPLAGFGELFF. CDR3 DNA: TGTGCCAGCAGCCAAGATGAACCACTAGCGGGGTTCGGGGAGCTGTTTTTT. Full variable domain (outside the CDR3, taken from reference TRBV14 and TRBJ2-2): EAGVTQFPSHSVIEKGQTVTLRCDPISGHDNLYWYRRVMGKEIKFLLHFVKESKQDESGMPNNRFLAERTGGTYSTLKVQPAELEDSGVYFCASSQDEPLAGFGELFFGEGSRLTVL.

This clone has a handful of counts. J is TRBJ1-1 and V is TRBV6-6; D unresolved. Looked up from germline, CDR1 is MNHNY and CDR2 is SVGAGI (reference sequence). The CDR3 contains 13 residues. Trimming took 3 bases from V and 6 from J, leaving 11 bases between them. The CDR3 bases are TGTGCCAGCAGTTATGCACAGCCTCCTGAAGCTTTCTTT. As protein: CASSYAQPPEAFF.

The rearrangement uses TRBV5-1 and TRBJ2-1; the D call may be TRBD1 or TRBD2 (5 bases each). V lost 3 bases, J lost 7 bases, and 14 bases lay in between. CDR3 length equals 14 residues. Germline assignment: CDR1 SGHRS and CDR2 YFSETQ. In DNA form, the CDR3 reads TGCGCCAGCAGCTCGGGGCCCGGTGGGAATGAGCAGTTCTTC. Its translation: CASSSGPGGNEQFF.

The chain couples TRBV7-9 to TRBJ2-2; tentative D call: TRBD2 (5 bases). With 4 bases removed from V and 0 bases from J, the gap between germline ends came to 15 bases. This CDR3 is 17 amino acids long. Germline V gene lookup returns CDR1 SEHNR and CDR2 FQNEAQ (reference sequence). The CDR3 sequence is CASSSTRGLANTGELFF. The CDR3 coding sequence is TGTGCCAGCAGCTCAACGAGAGGGCTTGCGAACACCGGGGAGCTGTTTTTT.

The chain has TRBV10-3 and TRBJ2-1; 13 bases align to TRBD2. The junction had 11 bases not matched to a gene; V was cut back by 2 bases and J by 4 bases. Germline CDR1 and CDR2: ENHRY and SYGVKD. There are 19 residues in the CDR3. This CDR3 is CAISEGLAGESTRYNEQFF. CDR3 DNA sequence: TGTGCCATCAGTGAGGGACTAGCGGGGGAGAGCACGAGGTACAATGAGCAGTTCTTC.

The chain has TRBV6-6 and TRBJ2-2, with 8 bases that match TRBD2. Per germline, CDR1 MNHNY and CDR2 SVGAGI (reference sequence). The CDR3 covers 16 residues. Trimming at V came to 7 bases and at J to 1 base, leaving 8 bases not matched to a gene. CDR3 residues: CASIESGGLNTGELFF. CDR3 nucleotide sequence: TGTGCCAGCATCGAAAGCGGGGGACTGAACACCGGGGAGCTGTTTTTT.

V gene TRBV11-2 combines with J gene TRBJ2-1; unclear D gene. The CDR3 has 17 residues. V lost 1 base to trimming and J lost 0 bases, with 13 bases between them. From germline, CDR1 is SGHAT and CDR2 FQNNGV. CDR3 nucleotide sequence: TGTGCCAGCAGCTTAGGTTCGCCAGCACGCTCCTACAATGAGCAGTTCTTC. This translates into CASSLGSPARSYNEQFF.

The chain uses TRBV18 and TRBJ2-5; 7 bases align to TRBD1. This CDR3 region has 13 residues. The germline V gene has CDR1 KGHSH and CDR2 LQKENI. The ends lost 3 bases at V and 5 bases at J; junction bases unmatched: 3. CDR3 in DNA: TGTGCCAGCTCACCCGGACAGGCTGAGACCCAGTACTTC. Its protein product is CASSPGQAETQYF.

This rearrangement joins TRBV6-6 to TRBJ2-7, with a tentative D call TRBD1 (5 bases). CDR3 length: 14 residues. The germline CDR1 and CDR2 sequences are MNHNY and SVGAGI (reference sequence). With 4 bases removed from V and 0 bases from J, the gap between germline ends came to 10 bases. This chain's CDR3 is CASSLQEYSYEQYF. Written as DNA, the CDR3 is TGTGCCAGCAGTTTACAGGAGTACTCCTACGAGCAGTACTTC.

The chain recombines TRBV9 with TRBJ1-1; TRBD1 agrees at 7 bases. Germline V gene sequence: CDR1 SGDLS, CDR2 YYNGEE. With V trimmed by 4 bases and J by 6 bases, 12 bases remained unmatched. CDR3 length: 15 residues. In DNA, the CDR3 is TGTGCCAGCAGCCCTCCGACAGGGTTAGGGGCTGAAGCTTTCTTT. This encodes CASSPPTGLGAEAFF.

The CDR3 DNA reads TGTGCCAGCACCACAGGACAGGGGTACGAGCAGTACTTC. Its protein product is CASTTGQGYEQYF. This chain joins TRBV14 and TRBJ2-7, with TRBD1 identical over 9 bases. The CDR3 loop spans 13 amino acids. V trimming: 7 bases; J trimming: 4 bases; junction bases outside the gene matches: 5. Per germline, CDR1 SGHDN and CDR2 FVKESK. The full variable domain, with the rest looked up from reference TRBV14 and TRBJ2-7, is EAGVTQFPSHSVIEKGQTVTLRCDPISGHDNLYWYRRVMGKEIKFLLHFVKESKQDESGMPNNRFLAERTGGTYSTLKVQPAELEDSGVYFCASTTGQGYEQYFGPGTRLTVT.

CDR3 sequence (DNA): TGCGCCAGCAGAAGTTCCGGGGGTCTGCTCACAGATACGCAGTATTTT. Translated: CASRSSGGLLTDTQYF. The chain recombines TRBV10-2 with TRBJ2-3, with D tentatively TRBD2 (6 bases). The CDR3 runs 16 residues. V was clipped by 6 bases and J by 2 bases, with 18 bases between them. CDR1 and CDR2 from the germline V gene are WSHSY and SAAADI.

This sequence joins TRBV30 and TRBJ1-1, with D tentatively TRBD1 (5 bases). The CDR3 is 13 residues long. Trimming left V 5 bases short and J 0 bases short, with 10 bases between. CDR1 is GTSNPN, CDR2 SVGIG, per germline (reference sequence). CDR3 bases: TGTGCCTGGGGGGCAGGGATGAACACTGAAGCTTTCTTT. Protein product: CAWGAGMNTEAFF.

V gene TRBV5-6 combines with J gene TRBJ2-2; 8 positions agree with TRBD2. Germline loops: CDR1 SGHDT, CDR2 YYEEEE. V shed 0 bases, J shed 0 bases, and the junction held 1 base outside the gene matches. CDR3 length: 16 residues. The CDR3 DNA follows: TGTGCCAGCAGCTTGGTCGGGGGGGCGAACACCGGGGAGCTGTTTTTT. It encodes CASSLVGGANTGELFF.

The chain employs TRBV11-2 and TRBJ2-3, with D perhaps matching TRBD1 (5 bases). The V gene's germline CDR1 is SGHAT and CDR2 FQNNGV. V was cut by 7 bases and J by 11 bases, with 13 bases left in between. The CDR3 runs 11 residues. The CDR3, as DNA: TGTGCCAGCACCCCGCTACAGGAGCAGTATTTT. Amino acids: CASTPLQEQYF.

As regards this clone: This specimen includes other DNA sequences encoding the same CDR3. The J gene is TRBJ1-3, the V gene TRBV5-1; D uncertain. The V gene's germline CDR1 is SGHRS and CDR2 YFSETQ. The CDR3 extends over 13 amino acids. Trimming shortened V by 0 bases and J by 3 bases, and 4 bases separated the two germline ends. The CDR3 protein is CASSLGSGNTIYF. In DNA form, the CDR3 reads TGCGCCAGCAGCTTGGGCAGTGGAAACACCATATATTTT.

J is TRBJ2-3 and V is TRBV9; possible D gene TRBD1, 5 bases. The CDR3 covers 18 residues. Germline V gives CDR1 SGDLS, CDR2 YYNGEE. Trimming shortened V by 3 bases and J by 1 base, and 21 bases separated the two germline ends. CDR3 sequence reads: CASSAPTRSPRGTDTQYF. Written as DNA, the CDR3 is TGTGCCAGCAGCGCCCCCACTCGGAGTCCCAGGGGCACAGATACGCAGTATTTT.

The V and J genes are TRBV19 and TRBJ1-3; D remains ambiguous. CDR1 is LNHDA, CDR2 SQIVND, per germline (reference sequence). The CDR3 has 15 amino acids. V lost 5 bases and J 0 bases, leaving 11 bases between the germline ends. The CDR3 is CASSLRRSSGNTIYF. In DNA form, the CDR3 reads TGTGCCAGTAGTCTGAGACGGTCCTCTGGAAACACCATATATTTT.

The chain combines TRBV28 with TRBJ1-2; tentative D call: TRBD1 (5 bases). Trimming took off 2 bases at V and 4 bases at J, with 11 bases between the two ends. Germline lookup yields CDR1 MDHEN and CDR2 SYDVKM. The CDR3 is 14 residues long. CDR3 nucleotides: TGTGCCAGCAGTTTAATGGTGGGGCTCTATGGCTACACCTTC. This encodes CASSLMVGLYGYTF.

The CDR3 here is CATKGGHGQPQHF. The DNA for the CDR3 is TGTGCCACCAAAGGGGGGCATGGGCAGCCCCAGCATTTT. The chain joins TRBV6-5 to TRBJ1-5; a weak D match, TRBD1 (6 bases). Germline CDR1 MNHEY, CDR2 SVGAGI. CDR3 size: 13 residues. Deletions cut 10 bases from V and 7 bases from J, with 17 bases between.

This chain uses TRBV5-8 with TRBJ1-2; D unclear. The ends were cut back, 0 bases at V and 8 bases at J, with 8 bases in the middle. Germline CDR1 and CDR2: SGHTS and YDEGEE. This CDR3 is built from 12 residues. CDR3 nucleotide sequence: TGTGCCAGCAGCTTGGAAGGGTGGGGCTACACCTTC. Residues: CASSLEGWGYTF.

This clone was seen a few times. The rearrangement links TRBV4-2 to TRBJ1-1; 7 positions agree with TRBD1. The length of the CDR3 is 15 residues. In germline, CDR1 is LGHNA, CDR2 YNFKEQ. V shed 1 base and J 1 base; nucleotides not matched to a gene: 3. The CDR3 nucleotides are TGTGCCAGCAGCCAAGGTAAGGGGGCGAACACTGAAGCTTTCTTT. Translated, it gives CASSQGKGANTEAFF.

The chain is built from TRBV10-1 and TRBJ1-4, with 11 bases identical to TRBD1. CDR1 and CDR2 (germline): WNHNN, SYGVQD (reference sequence). The V and J ends lost 6 bases and 6 bases, in that order; junction bases with no gene match: 15. The CDR3 sequence is 18 residues long. The CDR3 region is CASRIPRDRGFSDEKLFF. CDR3 in DNA: TGCGCCAGCAGGATTCCCCGGGACAGGGGGTTTAGTGATGAAAAACTGTTTTTT.

The chain is built from TRBV19 and TRBJ1-1; possibly TRBD1 for D (5 bases). Trimming shortened V by 5 bases and J by 0 bases, and 13 bases separated the two germline ends. This CDR3 is built from 15 residues. In germline, CDR1 is LNHDA, CDR2 SQIVND (reference sequence). CDR3: CASSSPGRMNTEAFF. Written as DNA, the CDR3 is TGTGCCAGTAGTTCACCGGGACGTATGAACACTGAAGCTTTCTTT.

The chain links TRBV6-6 to TRBJ1-5; D uncertain. V gave up 0 bases and J gave up 4 bases, with 10 bases separating them. The germline V gene has CDR1 MNHNY and CDR2 SVGAGI (reference sequence). The CDR3 spans 15 residues. As DNA, the CDR3 is TGTGCCAGCAGTTACTCCCCACAGCTAAATCAGCCCCAGCATTTT. This gives the protein CASSYSPQLNQPQHF.

This chain joins TRBV30 and TRBJ1-6; TRBD1 agrees at 7 bases. The J segment lost 9 bases and the V segment lost 3 bases, leaving 8 bases of the junction unmatched. This CDR3 has 14 residues. The germline gives CDR1 GTSNPN, CDR2 SVGIG (reference sequence). This chain's CDR3 is CAWREGQSGSPLHF. The CDR3 DNA reads as TGTGCCTGGAGGGAGGGACAGAGCGGTTCACCCCTCCACTTT.

The chain links TRBV10-3 to TRBJ2-3, with TRBD2 as a possible D gene (7 bases). Between the trimmed V and J ends, which lost 8 bases and 6 bases, there was a span of 18 bases. Germline V gene data show CDR1 as ENHRY and CDR2 as SYGVKD. This CDR3 is built from 14 residues. The CDR3 region has the DNA TGTGCCATCGGGGGGGCCACCATAATGGATACGCAGTATTTT. This translates into CAIGGATIMDTQYF.